The T cell receptor beta chain under discussion was sequenced for a study of PD-1 blockade in mismatch repair-deficient tumors. The overall study: Enrolled about 2013-2017, patients had progressing, pretreated mismatch repair-deficient cancers of 12 types.

Trimming stripped 2 bases from V and 2 bases from J, with 11 bases between. The CDR3 spans 14 residues. Germline V gene data show CDR1 as SGHRS and CDR2 as YFSETQ. On this clone itself: The antigen is unknown.

Some clones are missing from TCRdb's copy, which holds only in-frame ones; the method was immunoSEQ multiplex PCR. The data hold 100,000 to 150,000 clones, with around 86% observed a single time. Mismatch repair deficiency was confirmed in all patients, by PCR or immunohistochemistry. A few pembrolizumab responders had their TCRs sequenced. Findings and caveats of the study: Tumor-resident clones, often undetectable pretreatment in blood, expanded then contracted after pembrolizumab.

This clonotype originated in an adult with mismatch repair-deficient cancer. The sequenced sample was peripheral blood, obtained 44 weeks after starting pembrolizumab. The J gene is TRBJ2-7, the V gene TRBV5-1; possibly TRBD1 for D (6 bases). In DNA, the CDR3 is TGCGCCAGCAGCTTACAGGGTACCCCCTACGAGCAGTACTTC. This encodes CASSLQGTPYEQYF. The variable domain in full, completed from reference TRBV5-1 and TRBJ2-7, reads KAGVTQTPRYLIKTRGQQVTLSCSPISGHRSVSWYQQTPGQGLQFLFEYFSETQRNKGNFPGRFSGRQFSNSRSEMNVSTLELGDSALYLCASSLQGTPYEQYFGPGTRLTVT.